This TCR beta chain was sequenced for a study of shared clonotypes between healthy human individuals. The protocol was immunoSEQ multiplex PCR, while the TCRdb copy is restricted to in-frame clones and leaves out a portion. The top ten clones hold approximately 0.5% of a sample with 1,100,000 or so clones, 75% to 80% of them seen once. Overall study results and limits: Genetic and exposure-history diversity was limited by the small donor number. The rarefaction results pointed to incomplete sorted-subset sequencing despite large depth.

To note about this clone: The antigen is unknown.

CDR1 is SNHLY and CDR2 is FYNNEI in the germline V gene. This CDR3 is built from 15 residues. V was clipped by 4 bases and J by 8 bases; unmatched bases: 10. Those who donated, Caucasian adults without exception, all lived in Nashville, Tennessee. Into CD45RA+ naive and CD45RA-negative memory subsets, the CD4+ cells were split. The chain joins TRBV2 to TRBJ1-4; 7 bases fit TRBD1. The sequence was collected from a man aged 18 to 30 in good health. Some clones in this sample may be carry-over from other donors' samples. The specimen was memory CD4+ T cells from PBMCs. Noted subset: CD45RA-negative fraction. Here the CDR3 reads CASSVMRQGGEKLFF. The CDR3 nucleotides are TGTGCCAGCAGTGTAATGAGACAGGGAGGCGAAAAACTGTTTTTT.